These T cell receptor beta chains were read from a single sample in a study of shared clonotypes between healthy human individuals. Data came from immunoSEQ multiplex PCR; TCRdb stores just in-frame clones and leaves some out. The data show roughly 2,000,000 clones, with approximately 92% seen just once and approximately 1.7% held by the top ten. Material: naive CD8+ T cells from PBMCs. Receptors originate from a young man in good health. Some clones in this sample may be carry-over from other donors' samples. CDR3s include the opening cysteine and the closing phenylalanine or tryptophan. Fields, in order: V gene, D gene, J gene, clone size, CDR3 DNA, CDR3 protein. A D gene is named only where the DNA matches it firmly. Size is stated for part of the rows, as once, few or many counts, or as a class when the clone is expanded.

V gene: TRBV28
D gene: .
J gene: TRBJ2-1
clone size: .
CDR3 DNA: TGTGCCAGCAGTCCCCCCAGGGGAATAGTCAATGAGCAGTTCTTC
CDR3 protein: CASSPPRGIVNEQFF

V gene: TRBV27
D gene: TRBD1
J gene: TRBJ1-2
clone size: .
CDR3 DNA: TGTGCCAGCAGGTTATTTGGACAGGATGGCTACACCTTC
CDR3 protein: CASRLFGQDGYTF

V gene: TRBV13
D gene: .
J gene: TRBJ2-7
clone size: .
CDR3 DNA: TGTGCCAGCAGCTTAGGGTTGGTGTCTACCCCCTCCTACGAGCAGTACTTC
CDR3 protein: CASSLGLVSTPSYEQYF

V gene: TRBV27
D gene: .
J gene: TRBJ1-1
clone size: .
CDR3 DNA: TGTGCCAGCAGTTTATCCGCGTCGCACACTGAAGCTTTCTTT
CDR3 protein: CASSLSASHTEAFF

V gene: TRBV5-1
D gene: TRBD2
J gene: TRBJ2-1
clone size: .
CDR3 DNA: TGCGCCAGCAGCTTGACGGGAGGCGCTGAGCAGTTCTTC
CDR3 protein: CASSLTGGAEQFF

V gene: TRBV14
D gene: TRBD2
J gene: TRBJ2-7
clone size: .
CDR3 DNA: TGTGCCAGCAGCCACGTAAGCGGGAGTAGGGACGAGCAGTACTTC
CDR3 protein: CASSHVSGSRDEQYF

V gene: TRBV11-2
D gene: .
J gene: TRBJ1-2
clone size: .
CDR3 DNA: TGTGCCAGCAGGAGCGGCAGGAACTATGGCTACACCTTC
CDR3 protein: CASRSGRNYGYTF

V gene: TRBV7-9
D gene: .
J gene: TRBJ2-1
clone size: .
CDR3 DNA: TGTGCCAGCAGCTTAGTAGACTGGCAGTTCTTC
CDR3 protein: CASSLVDWQFF

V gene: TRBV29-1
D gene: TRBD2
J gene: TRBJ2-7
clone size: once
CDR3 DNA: TGCAGCGCCAGGACTAGCGGGAGCTACGAGCAGTACTTC
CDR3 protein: CSARTSGSYEQYF

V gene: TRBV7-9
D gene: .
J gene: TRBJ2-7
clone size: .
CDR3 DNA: TGTGCCAGCAGCTCGGCGGCCTACGAGCAGTACTTC
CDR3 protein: CASSSAAYEQYF

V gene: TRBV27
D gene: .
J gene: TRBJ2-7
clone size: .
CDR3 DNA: TGTGCCAGCAGTCCTCGGTGGGGCGACTACGAGCAGTACTTC
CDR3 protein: CASSPRWGDYEQYF